At least ten counts were recorded for the clone carrying this T cell receptor (beta chain). Its antigen is not identified. The CDR3 contains 15 residues. The V gene's germline CDR1 is SGHTA and CDR2 FQGNSA. V dropped 5 bases and J dropped 8 bases, with 19 bases sitting between them. Each CDR3 protein is one row after TCRdb ran MiXCR on the reads. The sample holds about half a million distinct CDR3 sequences; 33% are singletons and the top ten take roughly a sixth. This entry is derived from a study of T cell repertoires in cytomegalovirus infection. Study summary: TCR beta signatures that were public indicated CMV infection and matching HLA type.

The material was cultured PBMCs, obtained from culture after CMV antigen stimulation. The TCR was taken from a human donor in good health (CMV status not recorded). Some clones in this sample may be carry-over from other donors' samples. The chain links TRBV7-2 to TRBJ1-5, with D uncertain. The CDR3 region has the DNA TGTGCCAGCAGCCTTGGCAGTGGGAACCGAGAGCCCCAGCATTTT. Its protein is CASSLGSGNREPQHF.